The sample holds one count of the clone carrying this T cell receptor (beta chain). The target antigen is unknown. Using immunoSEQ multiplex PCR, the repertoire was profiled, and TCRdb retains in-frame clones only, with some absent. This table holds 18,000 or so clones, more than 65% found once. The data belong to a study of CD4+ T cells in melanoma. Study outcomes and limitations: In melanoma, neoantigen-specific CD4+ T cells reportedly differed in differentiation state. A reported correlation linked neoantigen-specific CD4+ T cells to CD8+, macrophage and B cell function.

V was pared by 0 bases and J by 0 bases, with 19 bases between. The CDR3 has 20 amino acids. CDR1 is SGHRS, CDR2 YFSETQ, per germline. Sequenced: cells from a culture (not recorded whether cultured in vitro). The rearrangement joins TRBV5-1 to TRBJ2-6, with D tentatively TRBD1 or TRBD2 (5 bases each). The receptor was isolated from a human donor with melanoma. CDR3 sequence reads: CASSLGIRRQGDSGANVLTF. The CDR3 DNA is TGCGCCAGCAGCTTGGGTATTCGGCGGCAGGGAGACTCTGGGGCCAACGTCCTGACTTTC.